This T cell receptor (beta chain) was observed in a study of T cell responses to AZD1222 COVID-19 vaccine. Sequencing was performed with immunoSEQ multiplex PCR; in TCRdb, only in-frame clones are kept and a portion is missing. The profile covers 120,000 to 150,000 clones, with approximately 90% appearing a single time and about 3.2% taken by the ten largest. The CDR3 contains 14 residues. Trimming took 4 bases from V and 3 from J; bases not matched to a gene: 5. Germline V lookup: CDR1 LGHNA, CDR2 YSLEER. The starting material was peripheral blood, obtained on day 0 of MenACWY control vaccination. The TCR comes from an adult in good health. V is TRBV4-3 and J is TRBJ1-2; 7 bases agree with TRBD1. The CDR3 sequence is CASSLRQGDYGYTF. The CDR3 DNA reads as TGCGCCAGCAGCCTGCGACAGGGCGACTATGGCTACACCTTC.